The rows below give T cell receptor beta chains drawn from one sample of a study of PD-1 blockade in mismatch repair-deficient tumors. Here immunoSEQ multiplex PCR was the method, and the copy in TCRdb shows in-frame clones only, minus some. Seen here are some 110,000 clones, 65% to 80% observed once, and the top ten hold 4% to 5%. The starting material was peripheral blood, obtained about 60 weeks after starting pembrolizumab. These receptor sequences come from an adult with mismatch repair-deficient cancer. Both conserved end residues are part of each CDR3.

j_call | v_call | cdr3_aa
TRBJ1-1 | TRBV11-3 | CASSSWGAGNTEAFF
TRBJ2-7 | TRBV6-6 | CASSYQGEGREQYF
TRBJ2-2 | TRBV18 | CASSMRWVTGSTGELFF
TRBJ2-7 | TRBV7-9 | CASSSHQGTYEQYF
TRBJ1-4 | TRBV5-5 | CASSHGLATNEKLFF
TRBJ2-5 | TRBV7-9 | CASSPQGQGAVGETQYF
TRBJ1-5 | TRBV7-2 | CASSNPRGAGGNQPQHF
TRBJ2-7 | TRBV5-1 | CASSEAGTGWYEQYF
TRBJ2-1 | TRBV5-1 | CASSRGQGAGGDNEQFF
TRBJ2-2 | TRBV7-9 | CASSPRQEYTGELFF